This TCR beta chain was observed in a study of blood T cell repertoires in COVID-19 (dated by TCRdb to about 2020). For context, the study as a whole: Collaborator samples came from the United States, Italy and Spain and covered acute and convalescent phases of COVID-19. The dataset comprised deeply sampled blood TCRbeta repertoires from subjects exposed to, actively infected with, or recovered from COVID-19. The prospective study material was composed of cDNA or gDNA derived from T cells, B-cell-depleted T cells, or PBMCs. Samples came from the ongoing ImmuneRACE study (first 160 participants) plus 1,254 subjects from 6 global collaborators. Nearly every sample came with metadata listing a de-identified subject ID, COVID-19 status, age in years and sex. Where HLA class I and class II types were available, the types were taken from metadata supplied by the sample provider, not from assay-based typing. The repertoires were released in a freely available public database meant as a resource for research on the immune response to SARS-CoV-2. Results the study describes overall, beyond this receptor: The amount of clinical and demographic metadata varied by source and participant and was provided uncurated.

Another Seattle source contributed samples from volunteer blood donors who had recovered from COVID-19. Collaborating institutions collected whole blood in K2EDTA tubes following their own protocols. For TCRbeta analysis, collaborator samples were shipped as frozen whole blood, as isolated PBMCs, or as DNA extracted from either sample type. This clone was detected a few times. Its antigen is not yet known. Base quality data are lacking; no much larger clone is found one base away. The germline V gene encodes CDR1 MNHEY and CDR2 SMNVEV (reference sequence). For this chain, trimming is 2 bases at the V end and 4 bases at the J end, and the number of junction bases without a gene match is 2. From its cysteine to its phenylalanine, the CDR3 spans 16 amino acids. Only CDR3 DNA remains: 48 bases, in frame from the first base. TCRbeta CDR3 regions were amplified from genomic DNA using the immunoSEQ Assay, a bias-controlled multiplex PCR. Regarding the original processing steps: Nucleated cell counts per sample were estimated from amplification of reference gene primers within the assay. Sequence reads were collapsed and filtered to measure the absolute abundance of every unique TCRbeta CDR3 rearrangement. Productive Simpson clonality was computed per sample as the square root of Simpson's diversity index over productive rearrangements. The source is immuneACCESS, and TCRdb retained only in-frame sequences with V and J called. Part of the clones is not carried over; for the studies checked, unresolved V genes explain less than half of this, and the remainder is unexplained. V and J calls plus clone size are reproduced from that table; the DNA served to infer D and trimming. The sample data list 200,000 to 250,000 clones, and roughly 90% of these were observed just once. In total, the top ten clones hold roughly 2.3% of the sample.

This receptor was identified in a young man who had recovered from COVID-19. The sample consisted of peripheral blood. The receptor chain draws on TRBV27 and TRBJ2-2, with 12 junctional bases fitting TRBD2. Here the CDR3 is given as CASSLPGLAGTGELFF. The DNA reads as follows: TGTGCCAGCAGTTTACCGGGACTAGCGGGCACCGGGGAGCTGTTTTTT.